This T cell receptor (beta chain) is from a study of T-cell reconstitution after alpha-beta-depleted transplantation in children. General study results and limits: Two months or so post-transplant, alpha-beta T cells reportedly derived from several hundred expanded graft clones.

As regards this clonotype: Its antigen is currently unknown.

The germline gives CDR1 SGHTA, CDR2 FQGNSA. Trimming took 5 bases from V and 4 from J; bases not matched to a gene: 11. The CDR3 contains 16 residues. Unique molecular identifiers featured in how the TCRbeta library was prepared. TCRdb re-derived calls from the PCR reads in MiXCR, one entry per CDR3 protein. The repertoire consists of hundreds of thousands of distinct CDR3 sequences, with over 10% occurring once and the leading ten covering 2% to 2.5%. The sample consisted of PBMCs, mostly from graft donor cells, taken 360 days after TCRalphabeta/CD19-depleted stem cell transplant. This clonotype was obtained from a male patient between 5 and 17 years old who had a stem cell transplant for acute myeloid leukemia, so the T cells may come from the graft donor. The J gene is TRBJ2-3, the V gene TRBV7-2; 8 bases align to TRBD2. The CDR3: CASSLPGLGAPDTQYF. CDR3 DNA sequence: TGTGCCAGCAGCCTTCCGGGACTAGGGGCCCCAGATACGCAGTATTTT.